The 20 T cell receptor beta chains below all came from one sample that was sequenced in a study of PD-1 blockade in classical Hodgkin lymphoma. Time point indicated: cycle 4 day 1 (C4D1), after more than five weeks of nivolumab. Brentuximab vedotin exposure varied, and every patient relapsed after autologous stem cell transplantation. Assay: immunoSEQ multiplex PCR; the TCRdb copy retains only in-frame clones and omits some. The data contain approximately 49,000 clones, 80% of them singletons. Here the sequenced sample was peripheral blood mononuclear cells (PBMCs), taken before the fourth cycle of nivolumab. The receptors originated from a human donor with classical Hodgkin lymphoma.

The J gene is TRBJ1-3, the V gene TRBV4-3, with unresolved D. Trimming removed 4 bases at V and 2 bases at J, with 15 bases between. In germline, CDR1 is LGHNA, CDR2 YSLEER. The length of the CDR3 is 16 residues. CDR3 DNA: TGCGCCAGCAGCCTGCAAAGAGGGTCCACTGGAAACACCATATATTTT. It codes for CASSLQRGSTGNTIYF.

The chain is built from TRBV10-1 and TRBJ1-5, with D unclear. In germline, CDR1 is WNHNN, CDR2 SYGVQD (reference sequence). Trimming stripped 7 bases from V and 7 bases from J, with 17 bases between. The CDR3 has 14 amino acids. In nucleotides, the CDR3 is TGCGCCAGCATCCATCTCCCTCGTGGGCAGCCCCAGCATTTT. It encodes CASIHLPRGQPQHF.

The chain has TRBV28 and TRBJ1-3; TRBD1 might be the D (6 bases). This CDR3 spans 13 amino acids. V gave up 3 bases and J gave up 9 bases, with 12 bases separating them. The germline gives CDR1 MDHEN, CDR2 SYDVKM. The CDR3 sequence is CASSLYTGSTIYF. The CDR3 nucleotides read TGTGCCAGCAGTTTGTATACAGGGTCCACCATATATTTT.

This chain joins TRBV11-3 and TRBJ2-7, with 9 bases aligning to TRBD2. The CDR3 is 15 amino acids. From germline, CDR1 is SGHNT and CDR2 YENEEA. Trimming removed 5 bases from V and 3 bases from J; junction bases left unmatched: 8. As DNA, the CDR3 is TGTGCCAGCAGCACCGGGCTAGCGGGGCTCTACGAGCAGTACTTC. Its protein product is CASSTGLAGLYEQYF.

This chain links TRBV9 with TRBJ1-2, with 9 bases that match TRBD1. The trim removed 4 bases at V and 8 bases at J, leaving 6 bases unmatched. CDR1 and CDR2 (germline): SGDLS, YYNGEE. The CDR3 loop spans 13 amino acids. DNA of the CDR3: TGTGCCAGCAGCTCCTCCGGGACAGGGGGCTACACCTTC. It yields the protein CASSSSGTGGYTF.

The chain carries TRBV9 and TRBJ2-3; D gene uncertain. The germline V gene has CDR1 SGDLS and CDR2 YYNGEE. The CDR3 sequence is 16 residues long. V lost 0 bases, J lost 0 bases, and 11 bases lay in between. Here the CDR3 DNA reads TGTGCCAGCAGCGTAGGGGTCGCCTCTAGCACAGATACGCAGTATTTT. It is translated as CASSVGVASSTDTQYF.

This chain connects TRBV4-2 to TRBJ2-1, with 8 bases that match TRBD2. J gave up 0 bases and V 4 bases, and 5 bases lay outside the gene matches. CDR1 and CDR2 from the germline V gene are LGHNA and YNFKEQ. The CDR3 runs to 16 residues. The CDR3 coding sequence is TGTGCCAGCAGCCGAGGCGGGGGGAGCTCCTACAATGAGCAGTTCTTC. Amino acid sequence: CASSRGGGSSYNEQFF.

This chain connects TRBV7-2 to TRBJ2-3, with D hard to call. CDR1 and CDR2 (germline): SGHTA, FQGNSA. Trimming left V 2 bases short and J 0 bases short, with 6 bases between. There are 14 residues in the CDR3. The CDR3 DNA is TGTGCCAGCAGCTTAATGCGGAGCACAGATACGCAGTATTTT. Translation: CASSLMRSTDTQYF.

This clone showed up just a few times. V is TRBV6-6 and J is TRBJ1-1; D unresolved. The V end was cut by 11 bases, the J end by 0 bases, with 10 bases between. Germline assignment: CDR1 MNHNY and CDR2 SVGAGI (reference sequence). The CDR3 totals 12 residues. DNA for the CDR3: TGTGCCGGAAGCAAGATGAACACTGAAGCTTTCTTT. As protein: CAGSKMNTEAFF.

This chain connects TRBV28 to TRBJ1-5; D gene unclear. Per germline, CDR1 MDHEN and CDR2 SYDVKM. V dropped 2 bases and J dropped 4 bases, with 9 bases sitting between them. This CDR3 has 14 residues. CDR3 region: CASSLVTGNQPQHF. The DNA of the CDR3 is TGTGCCAGCAGTTTAGTCACGGGGAATCAGCCCCAGCATTTT.

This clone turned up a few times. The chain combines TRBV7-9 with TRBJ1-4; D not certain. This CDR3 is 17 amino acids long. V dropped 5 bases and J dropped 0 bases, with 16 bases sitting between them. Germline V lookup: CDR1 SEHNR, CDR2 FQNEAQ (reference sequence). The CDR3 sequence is CASSVNSGFATNEKLFF. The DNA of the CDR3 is TGTGCCAGCAGCGTAAACAGTGGATTTGCAACTAATGAAAAACTGTTTTTT.

As DNA, the CDR3 is TGCGCCAGCAGCTTGGCAACTAGCGTCTACAATGAGCAGTTCTTC. Its protein product is CASSLATSVYNEQFF. The chain employs TRBV5-1 and TRBJ2-1; 7 bases are shared with TRBD2. The length of the CDR3 is 15 residues. From germline, CDR1 is SGHRS and CDR2 YFSETQ. The junction had 3 bases not matched to a gene; V was cut back by 0 bases and J by 3 bases. The complete variable domain, with remaining parts taken from reference TRBV5-1 and TRBJ2-1, reads KAGVTQTPRYLIKTRGQQVTLSCSPISGHRSVSWYQQTPGQGLQFLFEYFSETQRNKGNFPGRFSGRQFSNSRSEMNVSTLELGDSALYLCASSLATSVYNEQFFGPGTRLTVL.

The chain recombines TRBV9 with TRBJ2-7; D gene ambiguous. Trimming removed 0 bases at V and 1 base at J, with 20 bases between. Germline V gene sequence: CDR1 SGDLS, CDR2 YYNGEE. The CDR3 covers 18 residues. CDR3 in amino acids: CASSVGTPRGVLSYEQYF. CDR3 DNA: TGTGCCAGCAGCGTAGGCACCCCACGTGGCGTCCTATCCTACGAGCAGTACTTC.

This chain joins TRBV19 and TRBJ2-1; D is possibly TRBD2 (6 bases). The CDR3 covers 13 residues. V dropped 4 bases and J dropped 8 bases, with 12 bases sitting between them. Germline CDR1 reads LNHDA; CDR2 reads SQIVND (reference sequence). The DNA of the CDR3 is TGTGCCAGTAGTACCCGTTGGGGGGATGAGCAGTTCTTC. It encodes CASSTRWGDEQFF. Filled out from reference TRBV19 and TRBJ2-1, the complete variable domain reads DGGITQSPKYLFRKEGQNVTLSCEQNLNHDAMYWYRQDPGQGLRLIYYSQIVNDFQKGDIAEGYSVSREKKESFPLTVTSAQKNPTAFYLCASSTRWGDEQFFGPGTRLTVL.

CDR3 coding DNA: TGCGCCAGCAGCTTGGGCAGCACAGATACGCAGTATTTT. Residues: CASSLGSTDTQYF. The rearrangement uses TRBV5-1 and TRBJ2-3; D gene uncertain. The CDR3 runs to 13 residues. V lost 0 bases, J lost 0 bases, and 2 bases lay in between. Germline CDR1 is SGHRS and CDR2 is YFSETQ.

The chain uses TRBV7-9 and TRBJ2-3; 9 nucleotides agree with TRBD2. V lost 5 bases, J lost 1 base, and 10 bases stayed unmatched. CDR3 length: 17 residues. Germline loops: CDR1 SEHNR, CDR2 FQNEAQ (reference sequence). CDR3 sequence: CASSTRIAGVGTDTQYF. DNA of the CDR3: TGTGCCAGCAGCACTCGGATAGCGGGAGTTGGCACAGATACGCAGTATTTT.

The CDR3 spells CASSRDRGHEKLFF. CDR3 nucleotide sequence: TGCGCCAGCAGCCGGGACAGGGGGCATGAAAAACTGTTTTTT. This chain links TRBV5-1 with TRBJ1-4; 12 nucleotides agree with TRBD1. Germline lookup yields CDR1 SGHRS and CDR2 YFSETQ. Losses at the gene ends were 4 bases for V and 6 bases for J; bases not matched to a gene: 1. This CDR3 is built from 14 residues.

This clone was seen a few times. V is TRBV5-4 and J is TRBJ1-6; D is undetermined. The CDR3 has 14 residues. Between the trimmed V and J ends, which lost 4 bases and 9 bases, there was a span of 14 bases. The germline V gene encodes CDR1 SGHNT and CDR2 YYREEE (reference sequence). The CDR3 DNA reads TGTGCCAGCAGCCCGACGGCAAAAGGTTCACCCCTCCACTTT. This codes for CASSPTAKGSPLHF.

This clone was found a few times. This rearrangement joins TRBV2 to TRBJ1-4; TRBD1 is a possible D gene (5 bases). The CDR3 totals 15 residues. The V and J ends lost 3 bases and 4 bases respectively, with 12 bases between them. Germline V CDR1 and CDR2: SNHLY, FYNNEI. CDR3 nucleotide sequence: TGTGCCAGCAGTGAGACAGACCCATATAATGAAAAACTGTTTTTT. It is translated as CASSETDPYNEKLFF.

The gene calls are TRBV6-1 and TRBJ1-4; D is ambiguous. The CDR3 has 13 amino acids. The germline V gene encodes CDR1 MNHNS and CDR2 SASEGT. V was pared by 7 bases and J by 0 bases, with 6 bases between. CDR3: CASTLATNEKLFF. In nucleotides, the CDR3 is TGTGCCAGCACGCTTGCAACTAATGAAAAACTGTTTTTT.